This TCR beta chain derives from a study of CD8 T cells in Susac syndrome. When the RNA was reverse transcribed, random hexamers were used with an input of 0.5 to 1 ug. One entry per CDR3 protein results from TCRdb running MiXCR on the immunoSEQ multiplex PCR reads. The sample gives approximately 120,000 distinct CDR3 sequences, 85% to 95% of which show up once; roughly 0.12% is in the top ten. Per the germline V gene, CDR1 is MNHEY and CDR2 is SVGEGT. Trimming removed 8 bases from V and 8 bases from J, with 15 bases in between. The CDR3 consists of 12 residues. The sequenced material came from CD8+ T cells from PBMCs. The TCR sequence derives from a human donor in good health. V gene TRBV6-2 or TRBV6-3 combines with J gene TRBJ1-2; D unresolved. The chain's CDR3 is CASHGRAYGYTF. The CDR3 nucleotides read TGTGCCAGCCACGGGAGGGCCTACGGCTACACCTTC.